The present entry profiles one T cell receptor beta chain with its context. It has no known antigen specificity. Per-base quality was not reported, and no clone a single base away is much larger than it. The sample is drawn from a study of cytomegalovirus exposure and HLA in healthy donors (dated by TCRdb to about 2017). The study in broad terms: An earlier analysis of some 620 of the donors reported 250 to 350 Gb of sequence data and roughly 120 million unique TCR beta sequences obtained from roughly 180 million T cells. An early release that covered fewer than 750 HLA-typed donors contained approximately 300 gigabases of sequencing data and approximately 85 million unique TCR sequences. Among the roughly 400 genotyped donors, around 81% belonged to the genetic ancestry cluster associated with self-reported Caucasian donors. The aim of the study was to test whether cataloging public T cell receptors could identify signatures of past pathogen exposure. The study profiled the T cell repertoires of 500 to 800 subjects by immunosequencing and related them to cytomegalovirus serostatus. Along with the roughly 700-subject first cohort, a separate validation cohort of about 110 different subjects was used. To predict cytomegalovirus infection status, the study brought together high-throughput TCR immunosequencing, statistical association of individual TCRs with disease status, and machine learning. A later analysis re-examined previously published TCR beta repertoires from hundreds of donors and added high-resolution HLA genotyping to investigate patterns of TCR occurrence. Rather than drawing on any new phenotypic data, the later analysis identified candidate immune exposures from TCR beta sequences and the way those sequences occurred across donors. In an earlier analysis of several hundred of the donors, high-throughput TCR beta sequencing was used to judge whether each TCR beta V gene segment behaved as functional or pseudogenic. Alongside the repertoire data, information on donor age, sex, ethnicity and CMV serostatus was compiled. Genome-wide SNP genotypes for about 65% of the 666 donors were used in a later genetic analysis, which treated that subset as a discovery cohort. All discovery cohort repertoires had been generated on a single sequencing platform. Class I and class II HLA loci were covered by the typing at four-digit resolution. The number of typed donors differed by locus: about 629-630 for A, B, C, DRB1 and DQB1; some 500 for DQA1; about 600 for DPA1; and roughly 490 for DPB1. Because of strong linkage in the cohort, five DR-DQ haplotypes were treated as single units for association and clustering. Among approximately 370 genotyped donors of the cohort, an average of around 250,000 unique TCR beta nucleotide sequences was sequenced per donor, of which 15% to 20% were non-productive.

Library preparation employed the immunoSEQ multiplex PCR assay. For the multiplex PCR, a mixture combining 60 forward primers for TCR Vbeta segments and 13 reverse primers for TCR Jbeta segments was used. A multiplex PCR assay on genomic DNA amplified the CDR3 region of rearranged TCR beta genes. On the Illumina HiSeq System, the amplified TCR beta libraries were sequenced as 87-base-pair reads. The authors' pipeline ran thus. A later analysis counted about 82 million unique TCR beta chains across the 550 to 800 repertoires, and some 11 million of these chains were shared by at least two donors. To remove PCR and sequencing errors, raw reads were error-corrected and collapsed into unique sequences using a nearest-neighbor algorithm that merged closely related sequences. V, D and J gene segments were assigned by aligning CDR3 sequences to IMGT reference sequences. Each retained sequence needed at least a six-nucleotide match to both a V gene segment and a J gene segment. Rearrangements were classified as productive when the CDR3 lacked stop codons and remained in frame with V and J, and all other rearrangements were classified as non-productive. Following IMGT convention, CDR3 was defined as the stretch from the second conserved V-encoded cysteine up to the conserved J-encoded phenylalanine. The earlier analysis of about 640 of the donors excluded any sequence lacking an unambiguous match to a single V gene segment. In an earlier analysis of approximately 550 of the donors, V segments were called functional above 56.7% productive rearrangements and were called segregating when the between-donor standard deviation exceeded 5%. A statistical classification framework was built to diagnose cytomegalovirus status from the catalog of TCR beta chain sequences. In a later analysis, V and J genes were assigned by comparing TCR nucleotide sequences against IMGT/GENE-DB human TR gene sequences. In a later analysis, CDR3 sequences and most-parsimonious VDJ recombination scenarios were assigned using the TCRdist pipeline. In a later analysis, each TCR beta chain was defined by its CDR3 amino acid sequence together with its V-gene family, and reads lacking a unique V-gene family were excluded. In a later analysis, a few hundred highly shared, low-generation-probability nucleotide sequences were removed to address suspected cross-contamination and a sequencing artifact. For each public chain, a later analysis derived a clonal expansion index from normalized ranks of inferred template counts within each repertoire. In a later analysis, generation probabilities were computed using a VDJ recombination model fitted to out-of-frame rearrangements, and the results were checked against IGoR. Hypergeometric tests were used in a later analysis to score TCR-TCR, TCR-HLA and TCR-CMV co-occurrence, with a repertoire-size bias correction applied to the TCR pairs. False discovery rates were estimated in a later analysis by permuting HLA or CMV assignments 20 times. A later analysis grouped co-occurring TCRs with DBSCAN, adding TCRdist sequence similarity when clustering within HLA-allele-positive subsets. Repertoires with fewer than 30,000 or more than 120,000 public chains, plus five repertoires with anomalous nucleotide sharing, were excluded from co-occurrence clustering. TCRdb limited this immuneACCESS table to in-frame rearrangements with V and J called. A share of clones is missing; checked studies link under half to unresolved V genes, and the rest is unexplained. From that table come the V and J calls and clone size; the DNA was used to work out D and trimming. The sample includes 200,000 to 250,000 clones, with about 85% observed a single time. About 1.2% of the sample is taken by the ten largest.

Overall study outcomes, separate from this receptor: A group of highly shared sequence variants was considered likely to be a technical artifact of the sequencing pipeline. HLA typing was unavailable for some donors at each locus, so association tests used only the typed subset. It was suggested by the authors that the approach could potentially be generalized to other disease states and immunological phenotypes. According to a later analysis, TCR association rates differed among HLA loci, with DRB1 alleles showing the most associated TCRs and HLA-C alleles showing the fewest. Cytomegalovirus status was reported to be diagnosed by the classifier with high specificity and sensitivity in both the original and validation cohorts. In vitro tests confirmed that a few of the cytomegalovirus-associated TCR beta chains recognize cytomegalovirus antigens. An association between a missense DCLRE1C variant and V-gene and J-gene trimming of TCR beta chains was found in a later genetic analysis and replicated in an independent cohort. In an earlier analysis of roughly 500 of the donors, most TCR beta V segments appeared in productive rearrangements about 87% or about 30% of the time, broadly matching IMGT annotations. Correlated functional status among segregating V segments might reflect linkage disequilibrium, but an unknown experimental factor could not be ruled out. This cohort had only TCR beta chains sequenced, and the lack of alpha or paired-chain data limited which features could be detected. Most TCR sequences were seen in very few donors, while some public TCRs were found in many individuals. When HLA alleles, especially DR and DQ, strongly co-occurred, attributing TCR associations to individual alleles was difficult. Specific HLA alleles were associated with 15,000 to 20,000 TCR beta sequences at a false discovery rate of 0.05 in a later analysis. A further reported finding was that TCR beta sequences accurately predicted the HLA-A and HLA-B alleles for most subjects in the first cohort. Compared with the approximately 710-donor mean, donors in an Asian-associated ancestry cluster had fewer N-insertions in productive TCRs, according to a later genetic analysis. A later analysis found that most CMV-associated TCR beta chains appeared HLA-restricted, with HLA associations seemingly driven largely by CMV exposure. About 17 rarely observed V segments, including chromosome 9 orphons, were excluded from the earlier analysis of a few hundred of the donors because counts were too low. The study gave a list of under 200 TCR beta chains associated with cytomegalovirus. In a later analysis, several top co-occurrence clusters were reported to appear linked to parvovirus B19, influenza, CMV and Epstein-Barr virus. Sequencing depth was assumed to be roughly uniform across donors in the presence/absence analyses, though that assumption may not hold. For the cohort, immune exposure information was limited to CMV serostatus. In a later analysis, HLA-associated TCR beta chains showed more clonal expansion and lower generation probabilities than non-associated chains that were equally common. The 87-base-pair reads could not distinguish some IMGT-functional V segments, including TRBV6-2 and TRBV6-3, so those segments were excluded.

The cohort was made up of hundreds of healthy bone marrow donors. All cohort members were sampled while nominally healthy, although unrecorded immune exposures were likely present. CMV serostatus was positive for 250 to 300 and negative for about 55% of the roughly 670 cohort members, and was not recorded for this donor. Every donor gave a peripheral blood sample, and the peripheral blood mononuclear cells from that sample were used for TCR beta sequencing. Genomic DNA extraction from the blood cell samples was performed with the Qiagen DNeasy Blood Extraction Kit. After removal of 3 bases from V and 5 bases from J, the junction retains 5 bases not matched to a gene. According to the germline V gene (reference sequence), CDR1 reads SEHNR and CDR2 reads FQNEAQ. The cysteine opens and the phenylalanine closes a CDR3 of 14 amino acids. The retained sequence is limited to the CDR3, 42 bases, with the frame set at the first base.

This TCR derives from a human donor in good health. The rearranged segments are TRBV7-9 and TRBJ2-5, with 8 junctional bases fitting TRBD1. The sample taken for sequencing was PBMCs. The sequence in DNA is TGTGCCAGCAGCTTTCTGGACAGGGAGGAGACCCAGTACTTC. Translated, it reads CASSFLDREETQYF.